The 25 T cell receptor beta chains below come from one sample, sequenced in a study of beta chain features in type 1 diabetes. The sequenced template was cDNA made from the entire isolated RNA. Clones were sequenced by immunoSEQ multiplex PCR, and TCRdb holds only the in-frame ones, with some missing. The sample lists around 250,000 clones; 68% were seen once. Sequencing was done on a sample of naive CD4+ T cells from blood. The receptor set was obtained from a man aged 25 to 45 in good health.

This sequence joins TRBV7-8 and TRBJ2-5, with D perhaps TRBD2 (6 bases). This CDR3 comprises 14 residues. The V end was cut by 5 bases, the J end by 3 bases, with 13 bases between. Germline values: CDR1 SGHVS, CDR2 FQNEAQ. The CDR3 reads CASSRWTNEETQYF. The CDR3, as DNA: TGTGCCAGCAGCCGCTGGACTAACGAAGAGACCCAGTACTTC. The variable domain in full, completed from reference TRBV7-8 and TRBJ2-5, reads GAGVSQSPRYKVAKRGQDVALRCDPISGHVSLFWYQQALGQGPEFLTYFQNEAQLDKSGLPSDRFFAERPEGSVSTLKIQRTQQEDSAVYLCASSRWTNEETQYFGPGTRLLVL.

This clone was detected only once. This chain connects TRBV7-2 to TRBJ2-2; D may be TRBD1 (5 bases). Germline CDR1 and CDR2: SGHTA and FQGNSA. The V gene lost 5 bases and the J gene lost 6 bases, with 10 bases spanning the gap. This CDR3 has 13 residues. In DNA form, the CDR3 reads TGTGCCAGCAGCCTCCAGGGATCCGGGGAGCTGTTTTTT. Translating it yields CASSLQGSGELFF. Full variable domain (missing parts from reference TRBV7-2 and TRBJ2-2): GAGVSQSPSNKVTEKGKDVELRCDPISGHTALYWYRQSLGQGLEFLIYFQGNSAPDKSGLPSDRFSAERTGGSVSTLTIQRTQQEDSAVYLCASSLQGSGELFFGEGSRLTVL.

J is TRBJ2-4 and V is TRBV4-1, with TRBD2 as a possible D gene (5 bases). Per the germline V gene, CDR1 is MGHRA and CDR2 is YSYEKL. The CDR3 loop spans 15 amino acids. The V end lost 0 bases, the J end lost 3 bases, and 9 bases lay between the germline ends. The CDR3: CASSQDRTGKNIQYF. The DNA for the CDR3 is TGCGCCAGCAGCCAAGACCGGACTGGCAAAAACATTCAGTACTTC.

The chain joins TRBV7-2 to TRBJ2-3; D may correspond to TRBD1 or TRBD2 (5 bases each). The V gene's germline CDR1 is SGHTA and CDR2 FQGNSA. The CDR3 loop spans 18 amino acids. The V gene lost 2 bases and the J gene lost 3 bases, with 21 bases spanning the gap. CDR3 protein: CASSLRAGGRGRTDTQYF. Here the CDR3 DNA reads TGTGCCAGCAGCTTAAGGGCTGGGGGTAGGGGTCGAACAGATACGCAGTATTTT.

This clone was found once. The CDR3 bases are TGTGCCAGCAGCTTGAGCGGGGAGCACGGGACCCAGTACTTC. Protein product: CASSLSGEHGTQYF. The chain recombines TRBV5-4 with TRBJ2-5; TRBD2 matches at 7 bases. With 1 base clipped from V and 7 bases from J, the junction kept 7 bases outside the gene matches. The germline V gene has CDR1 SGHNT and CDR2 YYREEE (reference sequence). This CDR3 is 14 amino acids long.

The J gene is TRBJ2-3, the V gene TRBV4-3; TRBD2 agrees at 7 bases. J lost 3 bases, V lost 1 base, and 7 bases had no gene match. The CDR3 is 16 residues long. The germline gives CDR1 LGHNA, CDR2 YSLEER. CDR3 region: CASSQGPSGVTDTQYF. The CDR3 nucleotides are TGCGCCAGCAGCCAAGGTCCTAGCGGTGTTACAGATACGCAGTATTTT.

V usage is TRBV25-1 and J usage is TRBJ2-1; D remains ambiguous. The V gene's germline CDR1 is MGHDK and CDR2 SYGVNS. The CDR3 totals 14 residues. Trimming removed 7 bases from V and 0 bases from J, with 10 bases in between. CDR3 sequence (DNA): TGTGCCAGCAAGTCGTCTAGCTCCTACAATGAGCAGTTCTTC. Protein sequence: CASKSSSSYNEQFF.

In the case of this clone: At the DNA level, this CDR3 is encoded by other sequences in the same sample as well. The CDR3 loop is CASSVVTDTQYF. CDR3 DNA: TGTGCCAGCAGCGTAGTTACAGATACGCAGTATTTT. This chain links TRBV9 with TRBJ2-3; D is undetermined. The CDR3 extends over 12 amino acids. Trimming removed 0 bases from V and 3 bases from J, with 2 bases in between. Germline V lookup: CDR1 SGDLS, CDR2 YYNGEE.

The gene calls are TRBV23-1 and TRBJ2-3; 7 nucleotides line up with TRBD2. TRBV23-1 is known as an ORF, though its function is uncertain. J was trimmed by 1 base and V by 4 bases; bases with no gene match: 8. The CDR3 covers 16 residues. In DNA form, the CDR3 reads TGCGCCAGCAGTCCCCCGCGGGGGTTGGGCACAGATACGCAGTATTTT. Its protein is CASSPPRGLGTDTQYF.

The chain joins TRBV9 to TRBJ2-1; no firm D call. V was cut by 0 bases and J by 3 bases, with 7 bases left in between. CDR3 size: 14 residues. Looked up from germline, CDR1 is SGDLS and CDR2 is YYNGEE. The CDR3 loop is CASSVGTIYNEQFF. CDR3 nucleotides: TGTGCCAGCAGCGTAGGGACGATCTACAATGAGCAGTTCTTC.

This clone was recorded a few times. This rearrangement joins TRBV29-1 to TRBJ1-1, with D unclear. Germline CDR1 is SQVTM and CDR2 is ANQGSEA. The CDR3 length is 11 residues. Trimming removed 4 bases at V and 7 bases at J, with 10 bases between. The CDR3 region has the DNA TGCAGCGTTGTGGCCCCGGGTGAAGCTTTCTTT. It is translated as CSVVAPGEAFF.

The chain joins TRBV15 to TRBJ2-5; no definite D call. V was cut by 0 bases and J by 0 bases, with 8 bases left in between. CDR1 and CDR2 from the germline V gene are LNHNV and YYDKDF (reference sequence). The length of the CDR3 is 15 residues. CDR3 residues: CATSRDGQNQETQYF. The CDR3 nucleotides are TGTGCCACCAGCAGAGACGGCCAGAACCAAGAGACCCAGTACTTC.

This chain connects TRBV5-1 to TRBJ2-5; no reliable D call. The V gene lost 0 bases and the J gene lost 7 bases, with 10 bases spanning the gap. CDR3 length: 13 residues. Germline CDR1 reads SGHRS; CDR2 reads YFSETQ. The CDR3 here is CASSLGPESTQYF. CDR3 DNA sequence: TGCGCCAGCAGCTTGGGACCCGAGTCGACCCAGTACTTC.

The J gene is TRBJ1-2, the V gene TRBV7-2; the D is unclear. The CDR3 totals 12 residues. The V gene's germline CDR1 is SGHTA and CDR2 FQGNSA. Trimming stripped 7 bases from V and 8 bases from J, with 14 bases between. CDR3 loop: CASTGAAGGYTF. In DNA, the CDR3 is TGTGCCAGCACGGGCGCAGCTGGCGGCTACACCTTC. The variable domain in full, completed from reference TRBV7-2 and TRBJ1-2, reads GAGVSQSPSNKVTEKGKDVELRCDPISGHTALYWYRQSLGQGLEFLIYFQGNSAPDKSGLPSDRFSAERTGGSVSTLTIQRTQQEDSAVYLCASTGAAGGYTFGSGTRLTVV.

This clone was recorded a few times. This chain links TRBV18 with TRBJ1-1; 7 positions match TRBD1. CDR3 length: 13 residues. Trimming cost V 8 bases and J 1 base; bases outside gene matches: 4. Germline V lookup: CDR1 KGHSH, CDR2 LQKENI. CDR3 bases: TGTGCCAGCCAGGGACAGAAGAACACTGAAGCTTTCTTT. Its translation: CASQGQKNTEAFF.

CDR3 DNA sequence: TGTGCCAGCAGCCCCATGGGGGCTAGCGGGAGTTACGAGCAGTTCTTC. This encodes CASSPMGASGSYEQFF. The chain carries TRBV7-2 and TRBJ2-1, with 10 bases fitting TRBD2. The CDR3 is 16 residues long. Germline CDR1 reads SGHTA; CDR2 reads FQGNSA. V was clipped by 5 bases and J by 10 bases; unmatched bases: 14. The whole variable domain, remainder taken from reference TRBV7-2 and TRBJ2-1, is GAGVSQSPSNKVTEKGKDVELRCDPISGHTALYWYRQSLGQGLEFLIYFQGNSAPDKSGLPSDRFSAERTGGSVSTLTIQRTQQEDSAVYLCASSPMGASGSYEQFFGPGTRLTVL.

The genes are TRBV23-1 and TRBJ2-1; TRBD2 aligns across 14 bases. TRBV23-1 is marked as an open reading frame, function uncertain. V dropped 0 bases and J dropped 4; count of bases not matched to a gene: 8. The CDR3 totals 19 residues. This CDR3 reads CASSQSRLAGGLSYNEQFF. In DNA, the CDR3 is TGCGCCAGCAGTCAATCGCGACTAGCGGGGGGGCTATCTTACAATGAGCAGTTCTTC.

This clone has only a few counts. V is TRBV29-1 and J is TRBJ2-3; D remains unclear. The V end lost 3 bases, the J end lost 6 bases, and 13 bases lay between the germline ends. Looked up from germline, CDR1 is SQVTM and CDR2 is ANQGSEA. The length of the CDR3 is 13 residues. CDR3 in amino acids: CSVEGQEKDTQYF. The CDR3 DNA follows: TGCAGCGTTGAGGGTCAGGAAAAGGATACGCAGTATTTT.

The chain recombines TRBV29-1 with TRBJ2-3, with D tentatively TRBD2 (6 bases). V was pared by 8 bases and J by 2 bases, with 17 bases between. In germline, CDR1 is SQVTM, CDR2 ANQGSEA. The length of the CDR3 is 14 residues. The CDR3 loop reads CSYRLVSDTDTQYF. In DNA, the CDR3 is TGCAGCTACCGACTAGTTTCAGACACAGATACGCAGTATTTT.

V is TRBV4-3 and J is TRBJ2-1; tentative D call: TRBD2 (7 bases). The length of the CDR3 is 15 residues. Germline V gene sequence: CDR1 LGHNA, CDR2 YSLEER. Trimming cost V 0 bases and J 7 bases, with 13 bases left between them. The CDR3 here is CASSQEGGARNEQFF. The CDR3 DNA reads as TGCGCCAGCAGCCAAGAAGGGGGGGCGAGGAATGAGCAGTTCTTC.

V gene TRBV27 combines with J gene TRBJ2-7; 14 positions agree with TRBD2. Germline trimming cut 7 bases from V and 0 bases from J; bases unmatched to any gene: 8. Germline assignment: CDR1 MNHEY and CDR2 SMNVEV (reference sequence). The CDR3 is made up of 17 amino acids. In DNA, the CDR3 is TGTGCCAGCATAGGACTAGCGGGGGGCTTAAGCTCCTACGAGCAGTACTTC. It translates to CASIGLAGGLSSYEQYF.

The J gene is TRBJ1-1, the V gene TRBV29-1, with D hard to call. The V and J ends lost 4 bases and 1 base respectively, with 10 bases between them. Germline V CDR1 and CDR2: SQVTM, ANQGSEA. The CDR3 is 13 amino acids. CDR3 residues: CSVVLEGNTEAFF. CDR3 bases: TGCAGCGTTGTGTTAGAGGGGAACACTGAAGCTTTCTTT.

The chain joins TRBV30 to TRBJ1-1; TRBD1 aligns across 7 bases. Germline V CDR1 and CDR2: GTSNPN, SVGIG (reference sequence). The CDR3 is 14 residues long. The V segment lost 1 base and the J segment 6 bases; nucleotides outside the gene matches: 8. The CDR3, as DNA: TGTGCCTGGAGTGAGAAGGGGGCGCTCCCTGAAGCTTTCTTT. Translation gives CAWSEKGALPEAFF.

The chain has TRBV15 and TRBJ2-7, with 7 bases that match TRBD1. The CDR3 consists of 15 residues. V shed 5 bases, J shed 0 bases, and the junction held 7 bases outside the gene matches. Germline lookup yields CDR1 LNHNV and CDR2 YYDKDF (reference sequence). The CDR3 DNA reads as TGTGCCACCAGCGGCACCGGGACAGCCTCCTACGAGCAGTACTTC. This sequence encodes CATSGTGTASYEQYF.

CDR3: CASSVATSAGQETQYF. The CDR3 region has the DNA TGTGCCAGCAGCGTAGCTACGTCGGCAGGCCAAGAGACCCAGTACTTC. The V and J genes are TRBV9 and TRBJ2-5, with D unclear. Germline CDR1 and CDR2: SGDLS and YYNGEE. V gave up 0 bases and J gave up 1 base, with 13 bases separating them. The CDR3 is 16 residues long.